Below are 30 T cell receptor beta chains sequenced from a single sample in a study of cytomegalovirus exposure and HLA in healthy donors. The study ran its PCR with 60 Vbeta and 13 Jbeta primers. Libraries were prepared by immunoSEQ multiplex PCR; TCRdb keeps only in-frame clonotypes and omits some of them. The sample has 85,000 to 100,000 clones; around 86% are singletons. The specimen was PBMCs. These receptors all stem from a man younger than 45 in good health and CMV-seropositive.

This clone was detected a few times. V is TRBV7-9 and J is TRBJ1-4; no firm D call. Germline V lookup: CDR1 SEHNR, CDR2 FQNEAQ (reference sequence). This CDR3 region has 13 residues. V was clipped by 5 bases and J by 8 bases, with 12 bases between them. This CDR3 reads CASSREAGEKLFF. DNA for the CDR3: TGTGCCAGCAGCAGGGAAGCGGGGGAAAAACTGTTTTTT.

This sequence joins TRBV18 and TRBJ2-7; 14 bases map to TRBD2. Germline lookup yields CDR1 KGHSH and CDR2 LQKENI. Trimming removed 3 bases from V and 2 bases from J; junction bases left unmatched: 9. CDR3 length: 18 amino acids. The CDR3 DNA reads as TGTGCCAGCTCACCCCACACGGGACTAGCGGGAGCCACCTACGAGCAGTACTTC. It yields the protein CASSPHTGLAGATYEQYF.

The chain uses TRBV30 and TRBJ2-1; 13 bases line up with TRBD2. With V trimmed by 3 bases and J by 7 bases, 9 bases remained unmatched. CDR3 length: 16 amino acids. CDR1 GTSNPN and CDR2 SVGIG come from the germline V gene (reference sequence). CDR3 amino acids: CAWRPSGLAGLNEQFF. In nucleotides, the CDR3 is TGTGCCTGGAGGCCTTCGGGACTAGCGGGATTAAATGAGCAGTTCTTC.

V and J are TRBV5-4 and TRBJ1-3, with D possibly being TRBD1 (6 bases). Trimming took off 4 bases at V and 3 bases at J, with 26 bases between the two ends. Germline CDR1 and CDR2: SGHNT and YYREEE (reference sequence). This CDR3 spans 19 amino acids. CDR3 nucleotide sequence: TGTGCCAGCAGCCCCCAGGCGACAGGTACCGGTGTCCGTGGAAACACCATATATTTT. Translated: CASSPQATGTGVRGNTIYF.

This chain connects TRBV6-5 to TRBJ2-3, with 8 bases identical to TRBD2. Germline V lookup: CDR1 MNHEY, CDR2 SVGAGI. The CDR3 totals 16 residues. V dropped 0 bases and J dropped 3; count of bases not matched to a gene: 5. The CDR3 DNA reads TGTGCCAGCAGTTACTCGAAAGGCGGGAGGACAGATACGCAGTATTTT. It encodes CASSYSKGGRTDTQYF.

This clone was counted a single time. The gene calls are TRBV27 and TRBJ2-7; TRBD2 agrees at 8 bases. The V gene's germline CDR1 is MNHEY and CDR2 SMNVEV (reference sequence). V was pared by 2 bases and J by 1 base, with 4 bases of the junction left unmatched. CDR3 size: 15 residues. The CDR3 region has the DNA TGTGCCAGCAGTTTACGCGGGGGGCTTTCCTACGAGCAGTACTTC. Protein sequence: CASSLRGGLSYEQYF.

J is TRBJ1-5 and V is TRBV30; 7 nucleotides line up with TRBD1. V lost 1 base and J lost 6; bases outside the gene matches: 12. The V gene's germline CDR1 is GTSNPN and CDR2 SVGIG (reference sequence). The CDR3 spans 16 residues. As DNA, the CDR3 is TGTGCCTGGAGTGCCCCGACAGGGATGATGGGTCAGCCCCAGCATTTT. Its translation: CAWSAPTGMMGQPQHF. The full variable domain, with the rest looked up from reference TRBV30 and TRBJ1-5, is SQTIHQWPATLVQPVGSPLSLECTVEGTSNPNLYWYRQAAGRGLQLLFYSVGIGQISSEVPQNLSASRPQDRQFILSSKKLLLSDSGFYLCAWSAPTGMMGQPQHFGDGTRLSIL.

The V and J genes are TRBV27 and TRBJ2-5; D may be TRBD1 (6 bases). V was pared by 5 bases and J by 3 bases, with 16 bases between. Germline-derived CDR1 and CDR2 are MNHEY and SMNVEV (reference sequence). The CDR3 consists of 15 residues. The CDR3 DNA reads TGTGCCAGCAGTCTCATTCAGGACAGTAAAGAGACCCAGTACTTC. Translation: CASSLIQDSKETQYF.

The rearrangement joins TRBV28 to TRBJ1-2; D ambiguous. The germline CDR1 and CDR2 sequences are MDHEN and SYDVKM. V was clipped by 7 bases and J by 7 bases, with 19 bases between them. The CDR3 is made up of 14 amino acids. The CDR3 region is CASKFPYGESGYTF. The DNA of the CDR3 is TGTGCCAGCAAGTTCCCATACGGGGAGAGTGGCTACACCTTC.

This clone was seen more than once but under ten times. V is TRBV6-1 and J is TRBJ2-7, with D uncertain. The CDR3 contains 13 residues. The germline CDR1 and CDR2 sequences are MNHNS and SASEGT. The V and J ends lost 2 bases and 3 bases respectively, with 8 bases between them. CDR3 sequence (DNA): TGTGCCAGCAGTGAACCCCTGTTCTACGAGCAGTACTTC. Encoded protein: CASSEPLFYEQYF.

The chain combines TRBV29-1 with TRBJ1-1; no reliable D call. The germline gives CDR1 SQVTM, CDR2 ANQGSEA. The CDR3 loop spans 11 amino acids. Trimming cost V 4 bases and J 3 bases, with 6 bases left between them. The CDR3 DNA sequence: TGCAGCGTTGGCGGGGACACTGAAGCTTTCTTT. It yields the protein CSVGGDTEAFF. The full variable domain, rest sourced from reference TRBV29-1 and TRBJ1-1, is SAVISQKPSRDICQRGTSLTIQCQVDSQVTMMFWYRQQPGQSLTLIATANQGSEATYESGFVIDKFPISRPNLTFSTLTVSNMSPEDSSIYLCSVGGDTEAFFGQGTRLTVV.

The chain has TRBV7-9 and TRBJ2-3; TRBD2 is a possible D gene (5 bases). Germline loops: CDR1 SEHNR, CDR2 FQNEAQ (reference sequence). This CDR3 has 15 residues. The V end was cut by 5 bases, the J end by 1 base, with 13 bases between. The DNA of the CDR3 is TGTGCCAGCAGCCGAGCGGCCCCGGGCACAGATACGCAGTATTTT. This codes for CASSRAAPGTDTQYF.

J is TRBJ1-2 and V is TRBV10-1; D call uncertain. From germline, CDR1 is WNHNN and CDR2 SYGVQD (reference sequence). V was pared by 3 bases and J by 7 bases, with 12 bases between. The CDR3 consists of 13 residues. CDR3 nucleotide sequence: TGCGCCAGCAGTGATTCCCCAGGTGGTGGCTACACCTTC. Translated, it gives CASSDSPGGGYTF.

V gene TRBV9 combines with J gene TRBJ1-2; TRBD1 matches 7 bases. This CDR3 has 15 residues. Germline assignment: CDR1 SGDLS and CDR2 YYNGEE. V dropped 0 bases and J dropped 7; count of bases not matched to a gene: 9. The CDR3 sequence: CASSVELTGHGGYTF. CDR3 coding DNA: TGTGCCAGCAGCGTAGAGCTGACAGGGCACGGTGGCTACACCTTC.

The chain has TRBV27 and TRBJ1-1; D not certain. Trimming cost V 2 bases and J 4 bases, with 11 bases left between them. The V gene's germline CDR1 is MNHEY and CDR2 SMNVEV (reference sequence). The CDR3 loop spans 14 amino acids. The CDR3 DNA sequence: TGTGCCAGCAGTTTAAACGATGGAGGCACTGAAGCTTTCTTT. Amino acid sequence: CASSLNDGGTEAFF.

This sequence joins TRBV19 and TRBJ2-1, with 12 bases that match TRBD1. Per germline, CDR1 LNHDA and CDR2 SQIVND (reference sequence). The CDR3 is 15 amino acids. J was trimmed by 6 bases and V by 7 bases; bases with no gene match: 7. The CDR3 is CASTPGTGGLNEQFF. As DNA, the CDR3 is TGTGCCAGTACCCCCGGGACAGGGGGCCTCAATGAGCAGTTCTTC.

The chain employs TRBV13 and TRBJ1-2; the D is unclear. Germline CDR1 is PRHDT and CDR2 is FYEKMQ (reference sequence). The CDR3 consists of 13 residues. With 3 bases removed from V and 4 bases from J, the gap between germline ends came to 9 bases. As DNA, the CDR3 is TGTGCCAGCAGCTTGGGCCCCTCCTATGGCTACACCTTC. Translated, it gives CASSLGPSYGYTF.

This clone has a single count. V usage is TRBV19 and J usage is TRBJ2-7, with 11 bases aligning to TRBD2. This CDR3 has 16 residues. Germline lookup yields CDR1 LNHDA and CDR2 SQIVND (reference sequence). V trimming: 0 bases; J trimming: 6 bases; junction bases outside the gene matches: 7. The CDR3 region has the DNA TGTGCCAGTAGTATAGAGTTAGCGGGAGGGCCGGGCGAGCAGTACTTC. Its translation: CASSIELAGGPGEQYF.

This clone is categorized as medium-sized. The rearrangement uses TRBV28 and TRBJ2-7; TRBD1 matches at 7 bases. The V and J ends lost 7 bases and 1 base, in that order; junction bases with no gene match: 7. CDR3 length equals 14 residues. The V gene's germline CDR1 is MDHEN and CDR2 SYDVKM. Here the CDR3 reads CASKPGTASYEQYF. The CDR3 DNA is TGTGCCAGCAAACCTGGGACAGCGTCCTACGAGCAGTACTTC.

This clone was recorded a few times. The chain joins TRBV10-2 to TRBJ2-1; tentatively, D is TRBD1 (6 bases). Per the germline V gene, CDR1 is WSHSY and CDR2 is SAAADI. CDR3 length: 13 residues. V gave up 6 bases and J gave up 5 bases, with 11 bases separating them. CDR3 loop: CASRAAGDNEQFF. CDR3 in DNA: TGCGCCAGCAGGGCGGCAGGGGACAATGAGCAGTTCTTC.

This sequence joins TRBV6-4 and TRBJ2-7; 9 bases line up with TRBD1. The ends lost 6 bases at V and 2 bases at J; junction bases unmatched: 8. Per germline, CDR1 MRHNA and CDR2 SNTAGT. The CDR3 runs to 15 residues. The CDR3 here is CASRRDGTGTYEQYF. The CDR3 DNA reads TGTGCCAGCAGAAGAGACGGGACAGGGACCTACGAGCAGTACTTC.

This clone was observed a handful of times. The chain recombines TRBV6-6 with TRBJ2-7, with 11 bases lining up with TRBD2. V was pared by 2 bases and J by 0 bases, with 3 bases of the junction left unmatched. This CDR3 region has 16 residues. Per germline, CDR1 MNHNY and CDR2 SVGAGI (reference sequence). The CDR3 sequence: CASSYPTSGASYEQYF. The CDR3, as DNA: TGTGCCAGCAGTTACCCGACTAGCGGGGCCTCCTACGAGCAGTACTTC.

This clone showed up just once. The rearrangement links TRBV2 to TRBJ2-7; D might be TRBD2 (7 bases). CDR3 size: 17 residues. V shed 4 bases and J shed 6 bases, with 25 bases lying between them. The germline V gene has CDR1 SNHLY and CDR2 FYNNEI. The CDR3 DNA follows: TGTGCCAGCAGTGGGGCCTACCTGGGGCTGGGGGGGCTCGAGCAGTACTTC. Protein product: CASSGAYLGLGGLEQYF.

This chain uses TRBV9 with TRBJ1-1; weak D call: TRBD1 (6 bases). This CDR3 has 12 residues. V was clipped by 4 bases and J by 9 bases, with 13 bases between them. CDR1 and CDR2 (germline): SGDLS, YYNGEE. Written as DNA, the CDR3 is TGTGCCAGCAGCCCATCTACAGGGAAAGCTTTCTTT. Translation gives CASSPSTGKAFF.

The V call is TRBV9, the J call TRBJ1-2, with a possible D match to TRBD1 (5 bases). Per germline, CDR1 SGDLS and CDR2 YYNGEE. The ends were cut back, 3 bases at V and 10 bases at J, with 19 bases in the middle. CDR3 size: 14 residues. As DNA, the CDR3 is TGTGCCAGCAGCGCCAGACAGTCCTTGATTGACTACACCTTC. It codes for CASSARQSLIDYTF.

This clone has a handful of counts. The chain employs TRBV2 and TRBJ2-1; 15 nucleotides match TRBD2. Unmatched junction bases numbered 6, after V lost 1 base and J lost 8 bases. Germline loops: CDR1 SNHLY, CDR2 FYNNEI. This CDR3 has 17 amino acids. CDR3 protein: CASSEGGLAGGAHEQFF. The CDR3 DNA reads TGTGCCAGCAGTGAAGGGGGACTAGCGGGAGGTGCCCATGAGCAGTTCTTC.

This clone was found a few times. The rearrangement uses TRBV28 and TRBJ1-5; no reliable D call. V was clipped by 5 bases and J by 6 bases, with 11 bases between them. CDR3 length: 13 residues. Germline-derived CDR1 and CDR2 are MDHEN and SYDVKM. CDR3 amino acids: CASSISASQPQHF. In nucleotides, the CDR3 is TGTGCCAGCAGTATTAGTGCAAGTCAGCCCCAGCATTTT. Based on the CDR3 plus reference TRBV28 and TRBJ1-5, the full variable domain is DVKVTQSSRYLVKRTGEKVFLECVQDMDHENMFWYRQDPGLGLRLIYFSYDVKMKEKGDIPEGYSVSREKKERFSLILESASTNQTSMYLCASSISASQPQHFGDGTRLSIL.

V usage is TRBV2 and J usage is TRBJ2-7; D remains unclear. Germline V lookup: CDR1 SNHLY, CDR2 FYNNEI. Trimming took off 3 bases at V and 0 bases at J, with 12 bases between the two ends. This CDR3 contains 15 residues. The CDR3 DNA is TGTGCCAGCAGTGATGAGCTTGGTGGCTCCTACGAGCAGTACTTC. Translating gives CASSDELGGSYEQYF.

This clone was found a few times. This chain joins TRBV19 and TRBJ2-1, with TRBD1 matching over 8 bases. CDR1 and CDR2 (germline): LNHDA, SQIVND (reference sequence). V lost 5 bases, J lost 2 bases, and 5 bases stayed unmatched. This CDR3 contains 15 residues. CDR3 loop: CASSPDRAAYNEQFF. The DNA for the CDR3 is TGTGCCAGTAGTCCGGACAGGGCCGCCTACAATGAGCAGTTCTTC.

V usage is TRBV19 and J usage is TRBJ2-7, with 12 bases lining up with TRBD1. The CDR3 runs to 15 residues. The junction had 4 bases not matched to a gene; V was cut back by 6 bases and J by 1 base. Germline-derived CDR1 and CDR2 are LNHDA and SQIVND (reference sequence). Here the CDR3 reads CASRGQGASSYEQYF. The CDR3 nucleotides are TGTGCCAGTAGGGGACAGGGGGCGTCGTCCTACGAGCAGTACTTC.